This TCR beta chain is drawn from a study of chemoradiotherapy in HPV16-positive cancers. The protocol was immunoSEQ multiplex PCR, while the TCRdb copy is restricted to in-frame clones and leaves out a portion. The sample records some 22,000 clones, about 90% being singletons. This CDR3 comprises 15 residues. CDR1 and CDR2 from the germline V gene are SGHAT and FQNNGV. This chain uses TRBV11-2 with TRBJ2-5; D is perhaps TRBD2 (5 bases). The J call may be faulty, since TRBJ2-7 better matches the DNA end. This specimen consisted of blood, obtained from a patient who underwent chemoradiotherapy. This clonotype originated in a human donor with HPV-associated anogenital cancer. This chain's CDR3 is CASSPRVDIIYEQYF. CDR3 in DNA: TGTGCCAGCAGCCCGAGGGTTGACATCATTTACGAGCAGTACTTC.